This T cell receptor (beta chain) was sequenced for a study of post-analysis software for immune sequencing data. Unique molecular identifiers were built into the TCR beta cDNA libraries. TCRdb independently ran MiXCR on the PCR reads; one entry per CDR3 protein. Of some 260,000 distinct CDR3 sequences listed, 35% to 45% are singletons. The V and J ends lost 0 bases and 7 bases respectively, with 10 bases between them. CDR3 length: 14 amino acids. In germline, CDR1 is GTSNPN, CDR2 SVGIG (reference sequence). General study points: By F measure, samples from a shared preparation batch strongly co-clustered. TRBV segments more frequent in patients than in controls numbered five and included TRBV5-6, TRBV5-1 and TRBV20-1. Multiple sclerosis was associated with a significant reduction in normalized Chao1 diversity relative to controls.

With respect to this clonotype: Antigen: not known.

This chain joins TRBV30 and TRBJ1-6; no firm D call. The sequence was collected from a girl aged 5-17 years with multiple sclerosis. Sequenced input: blood. CDR3 amino acids: CAWSVLTSNSPLHF. Written as DNA, the CDR3 is TGTGCCTGGAGTGTACTAACCTCCAATTCACCCCTCCACTTT.